A selection of T cell receptor beta chains follows, all from one sample in a study of OX40 agonist ivuxolimab in advanced cancers. Profiling relied on immunoSEQ multiplex PCR, and the TCRdb table lists in-frame clones only, not all of them. The table records tens of thousands of clones, roughly 88% of them present only once. The sequencing used CD4+ or CD8+ T cells sorted from blood, collected in a trial of the OX40 agonist ivuxolimab. The receptors derive from an adult with an advanced solid tumor such as melanoma, head and neck, liver or kidney cancer. Both conserved end residues are part of each CDR3. A D gene is named only where the DNA matches it firmly. The listing skips clone size in some rows; elsewhere it reads once, few, many or a size class.

CDR3nt	CDR3aa	abundance	v_gene	j_gene	d_gene
TGTGCCAGCAGTTATTCGACAGGGACTGAAGCTTTCTTT	CASSYSTGTEAFF	NA	TRBV6-5	TRBJ1-1	TRBD1
TGTGCCAGTAGGCCAGGGTTATCTTCTGGGGCCAACGTCCTGACTTTC	CASRPGLSSGANVLTF	NA	TRBV19	TRBJ2-6	NA
TGTGCCAGCATGGGCGGGTCACAGAGGAGCAATCAGCCCCAGCATTTT	CASMGGSQRSNQPQHF	NA	TRBV2	TRBJ1-5	NA
TGTGCCAGCACCCCCCTTGGGGGATACTACGAGCAGTACTTC	CASTPLGGYYEQYF	NA	TRBV27	TRBJ2-7	NA
TGCGCCAGCAGCGAGGGATATAGCAATCAGCCCCAGCATTTT	CASSEGYSNQPQHF	NA	TRBV5-1	TRBJ1-5	NA
TGTGCCTGGACCCAGGGGCTTGATCTGGTCATTCAGTACTTC	CAWTQGLDLVIQYF	NA	TRBV30	TRBJ2-4	NA
TGTGCCAGTAGACGAGACCCCGACAGGCTTAGCAATCAGCCCCAGCATTTT	CASRRDPDRLSNQPQHF	NA	TRBV19	TRBJ1-5	NA
TGTGCCAGCAGCTCTCGGGACAGACATTTT	CASSSRDRHF	NA	TRBV28	TRBJ1-5	TRBD1
TGTGCCAGCAGAAAGACAGGGTTTGTTGACAATGAGCAGTTCTTC	CASRKTGFVDNEQFF	once	TRBV14	TRBJ2-1	TRBD1
TGTGCCAGCAGTTTAGGGTCTGGGGGCTTGAACACTGAGGCTTTCTTT	CASSLGSGGLNTEAFF	NA	TRBV28	TRBJ1-1	NA
TGCGCCAGCAGCTTGGTCCAGGGGGCAGAGACCCAGTACTTC	CASSLVQGAETQYF	NA	TRBV5-1	TRBJ2-5	TRBD1
TGTGCCTGGAGCAAATACCGGGATAACACTGAAGCTTTCTTT	CAWSKYRDNTEAFF	NA	TRBV30	TRBJ1-1	NA
TGTGCCATCTTGGGGGGGGATACTGCTAACTATGGCTACACCTTC	CAILGGDTANYGYTF	NA	TRBV10-3	TRBJ1-2	NA
TGTGCCAGCAGCCCACGTGGAGCAACTAATGAAAAACTGTTTTTT	CASSPRGATNEKLFF	NA	TRBV6-5	TRBJ1-4	NA
TGTGCCAGCAGCAGGCAAACGGGGGACTATGGCTACACCTTC	CASSRQTGDYGYTF	NA	TRBV6-6	TRBJ1-2	NA
TGTGCCAGCTCACCAGGGGACAGGGTTTACAATGAGCAGTTCTTC	CASSPGDRVYNEQFF	NA	TRBV18	TRBJ2-1	TRBD1
TGTGCCAGCTCACCTCGGGGGGCCTACAATGAGCAGTTCTTC	CASSPRGAYNEQFF	NA	TRBV18	TRBJ2-1	TRBD2
TGCAGCGTTGATTTGGGGCTAGCTACAGATACGCAGTATTTT	CSVDLGLATDTQYF	NA	TRBV29-1	TRBJ2-3	NA
TGTGCCAGCAGCTTAGAAGTCGGACCAGCTTCGGGGTACTTC	CASSLEVGPASGYF	NA	TRBV7-2	TRBJ2-4	NA
TGTGCCATCAGTGACGCAACTAACTCTGGAAACACCATATATTTT	CAISDATNSGNTIYF	NA	TRBV10-3	TRBJ1-3	NA
TGTGCCAGCAGCCATCCAGATTCACCCCTCCACTTT	CASSHPDSPLHF	few	TRBV14	TRBJ1-6	NA
TGCGCCAGCAGTCCCTTACCCCTTCAGCGAGATAGCAATCAGCCCCAGCATTTT	CASSPLPLQRDSNQPQHF	NA	TRBV4-1	TRBJ1-5	NA
TGCGATTGGGGGGGGACTAATGAAAAACTGTTTTTT	CDWGGTNEKLFF	NA	TRBV10-1	TRBJ1-4	NA
TGTGCCAGCAGTTCCCCGGGGGGGAGAGGATTCTTC	CASSSPGGRGFF	NA	TRBV6-5	TRBJ2-1	TRBD2
TGTGCCAGCAGCTTGGCTAGCGGGGGGGGGCAAGATACGCAGTATTTT	CASSLASGGGQDTQYF	NA	TRBV5-8	TRBJ2-3	TRBD2
TGTGCCAGCAGTGAATTAATACAGGGGGCTTATGAAAAACTGTTTTTT	CASSELIQGAYEKLFF	once	TRBV2	TRBJ1-4	TRBD1
TGTGCCAGCAGTGCCCGGGACAGGGTTGACGGCTACACCTTC	CASSARDRVDGYTF	NA	TRBV6-5	TRBJ1-2	TRBD1
TGCAGCGTTTCTCCAGGGGGAAGAGATGAAAAACTGTTTTTT	CSVSPGGRDEKLFF	NA	TRBV29-1	TRBJ1-4	TRBD1
TGTGCCATCAGTGTGAGGGAAAGCACTGAAGCTTTCTTT	CAISVRESTEAFF	NA	TRBV10-3	TRBJ1-1	NA
TGTGCCAGCAGTTTACCGACAGCCACTTATGGCTACACCTTC	CASSLPTATYGYTF	NA	TRBV28	TRBJ1-2	NA
TGTGCCAGCAGCTTTCCCGGAGAAGGAGACTACAATGAGCAGTTCTTC	CASSFPGEGDYNEQFF	NA	TRBV5-4	TRBJ2-1	NA
TGTGCCAGCAGCTTCGTCCCGGGGTGGGGCACCGGGGAGCTGTTTTTT	CASSFVPGWGTGELFF	NA	TRBV5-6	TRBJ2-2	NA
TGCGCCAGCAGTCAATCGCGCAGAGGGGCGCGGACCGGGGAGCTGTTTTTT	CASSQSRRGARTGELFF	NA	TRBV23-1	TRBJ2-2	NA
TGTGCCAGCAGCTCTCTAGGGGGGCCGAGGACTGAAGCTTTCTTT	CASSSLGGPRTEAFF	NA	TRBV25-1	TRBJ1-1	NA
TGTGCCAGCAGCTTTCCAGGGGGCGAGACAGATACGCAGTATTTT	CASSFPGGETDTQYF	NA	TRBV7-9	TRBJ2-3	TRBD1
TGTGCCAGCTCCCCACTCGGGAAATTTGAGGCAGATACGCAGTATTTT	CASSPLGKFEADTQYF	NA	TRBV18	TRBJ2-3	NA
TGTGCCAGCAGCCTCCTAAGCACCGGGGAGCTGTTTTTT	CASSLLSTGELFF	NA	TRBV7-9	TRBJ2-2	NA
TGTGCCAGCAGGACTGAGAACACCGGGGAGCTGTTTTTT	CASRTENTGELFF	few	TRBV7-2	TRBJ2-2	NA
TGTGCCAGCAGCCTCGGGGAGAGTTATGGCTACACCTTC	CASSLGESYGYTF	once	TRBV7-6	TRBJ1-2	NA
TGTGCCAGCTCTCCACAGGGGAGAGATACGCAGTATTTT	CASSPQGRDTQYF	NA	TRBV18	TRBJ2-3	TRBD1
TGTGCCAGCTCAATGGGACAAGTAAACACTGAAGCTTTCTTT	CASSMGQVNTEAFF	NA	TRBV18	TRBJ1-1	NA
TGTGCCACCTCACCAGGGGGAACGAACACTGAAGCTTTCTTT	CATSPGGTNTEAFF	NA	TRBV19	TRBJ1-1	TRBD1
TGCGCCAGCAGCTTGGGAGCAGGGGGCTTCGGCCAGCCCCAGCATTTT	CASSLGAGGFGQPQHF	once	TRBV5-1	TRBJ1-5	TRBD1
TGTGCCAGCGGGACAGGGCTAGGCAATCAGCCCCAGCATTTT	CASGTGLGNQPQHF	NA	TRBV6-6	TRBJ1-5	TRBD1
TGCGCCAGCAGCTCACCAGGCACAGGGAACTATGGCTACACCTTC	CASSSPGTGNYGYTF	NA	TRBV4-1	TRBJ1-2	NA
TGTGCCAGTAGAGGGACAGGGGTATTAGCCAAAAACATTCAGTACTTC	CASRGTGVLAKNIQYF	NA	TRBV19	TRBJ2-4	TRBD1
TGTGCCAGCAGTCCAGGACTAGGCGGGACCCAGTACTTC	CASSPGLGGTQYF	NA	TRBV27	TRBJ2-5	TRBD2
TGTGCCAGCATGGTGACAGGGGGCAGGACAGATACGCAGTATTTT	CASMVTGGRTDTQYF	NA	TRBV28	TRBJ2-3	TRBD1